Below, 29 T cell receptor beta chains from the same sample are listed, as sequenced in a study of cytomegalovirus exposure and HLA in healthy donors (dated by TCRdb to the late 2010s). Library preparation used the immunoSEQ multiplex PCR assay. The multiplex PCR relied on a mix of 60 forward primers for TCR Vbeta segments and 13 reverse primers for TCR Jbeta segments. The immuneACCESS repertoire file appears here via TCRdb, limited to in-frame rearrangements. These files lack a portion of the clones; in checked studies, under half of the deficit traces to unresolved V genes, and the cause of the others is not known. This sample is represented by 140,000 or so clones; just over 70% of them were singletons. Under 2% of the sample goes to the ten largest clones. The sample taken for sequencing was PBMCs. The source is a woman in her twenties or thirties in good health and CMV-seronegative.

This sequence joins TRBV11-3 and TRBJ2-7, with 7 positions matching TRBD1. V trimming: 5 bases; J trimming: 4 bases; junction bases outside the gene matches: 5. The CDR3 has 13 residues. CDR1 is SGHNT and CDR2 is YENEEA in the germline V gene. The CDR3 reads CASSKGAWYEQYV. Written as DNA, the CDR3 is TGTGCCAGCAGCAAGGGGGCGTGGTACGAGCAGTACGTC.

This chain uses TRBV28 with TRBJ1-6; possible D gene TRBD1, 6 bases. V was shortened by 8 bases and J by 0 bases, with 14 bases between the two germline ends. The CDR3 totals 16 residues. Germline V gives CDR1 MDHEN, CDR2 SYDVKM. The CDR3 sequence: CASRGGPSSYNSPLHF. CDR3 bases: TGTGCCAGCCGCGGGGGGCCTAGCTCCTATAATTCACCCCTCCACTTT. Complete variable domain (other parts from reference TRBV28 and TRBJ1-6): DVKVTQSSRYLVKRTGEKVFLECVQDMDHENMFWYRQDPGLGLRLIYFSYDVKMKEKGDIPEGYSVSREKKERFSLILESASTNQTSMYLCASRGGPSSYNSPLHFGNGTRLTVT.

This clone came up a few times. V is TRBV6-5 and J is TRBJ2-3; D remains unclear. The CDR3 runs 13 residues. Trimming took 7 bases from V and 1 from J, leaving 9 bases between them. The V gene's germline CDR1 is MNHEY and CDR2 SVGAGI. Here the CDR3 reads CASTITGTDTQYF. DNA for the CDR3: TGTGCCAGCACTATCACAGGCACAGATACGCAGTATTTT.

This clone was seen only once. V and J are TRBV2 and TRBJ2-7; 8 bases are a match to TRBD2. Germline lookup yields CDR1 SNHLY and CDR2 FYNNEI. The V gene end was trimmed by 3 bases and the J gene end by 4 bases; junction bases not matched to a gene: 17. The CDR3 loop spans 18 amino acids. DNA of the CDR3: TGTGCCAGCAGTGACTTCGATACGGGACTAGTGGTGCGATACGAGCAGTACTTC. It codes for CASSDFDTGLVVRYEQYF.

The gene calls are TRBV6-1 and TRBJ1-4; 11 bases align to TRBD1. Germline CDR1 and CDR2: MNHNS and SASEGT. The trim removed 6 bases at V and 8 bases at J, leaving 2 bases unmatched. The CDR3 contains 13 residues. CDR3 bases: TGTGCCAGCAGAGGGACAGGGGGAGAAAAACTGTTTTTT. Its protein is CASRGTGGEKLFF.

The genes are TRBV7-6 and TRBJ2-1; 14 bases agree with TRBD2. Germline CDR1 is SGHVS and CDR2 is FNYEAQ. The CDR3 contains 17 residues. V shed 0 bases and J 11 bases; nucleotides not matched to a gene: 9. The CDR3 DNA sequence: TGTGCCAGCAGCTTAGCGGGGGGGGGACTAGCGGGAGAGAAGCAGTTCTTC. Translating it yields CASSLAGGGLAGEKQFF.

The genes are TRBV21-1 and TRBJ2-5; TRBD1 is the table's D call, not checked against the DNA. TRBV21-1 is recorded as a pseudogene. The CDR3 covers 16 residues. CDR3 loop: CASSKEMGDRKETQYF. As DNA, the CDR3 is TGTGCCAGCAGCAAAGAGATGGGGGACAGAAAAGAGACCCAGTACTTC.

This clone was seen a handful of times. This sequence joins TRBV2 and TRBJ1-1; D ambiguous. V lost 6 bases and J 6 bases, leaving 8 bases between the germline ends. CDR1 and CDR2 (germline): SNHLY, FYNNEI. This CDR3 comprises 11 residues. CDR3 amino acids: CASRGEAEAFF. The CDR3, as DNA: TGTGCCAGCAGGGGAGAGGCTGAAGCTTTCTTT.

The V and J genes are TRBV7-9 and TRBJ1-5, with 8 bases identical to TRBD1. Germline lookup yields CDR1 SEHNR and CDR2 FQNEAQ (reference sequence). The length of the CDR3 is 16 residues. V was pared by 5 bases and J by 4 bases, with 10 bases of the junction left unmatched. In DNA form, the CDR3 reads TGTGCCAGCAGCCATTCGACAGGGGCCCCGAATCAGCCCCAGCATTTT. Translation gives CASSHSTGAPNQPQHF.

The chain combines TRBV30 with TRBJ2-7; D call uncertain. Germline V gene sequence: CDR1 GTSNPN, CDR2 SVGIG (reference sequence). This CDR3 has 13 amino acids. With 2 bases removed from V and 1 base from J, the gap between germline ends came to 9 bases. The CDR3 is CAWSLALSYEQYF. The CDR3 DNA reads as TGTGCCTGGAGTCTGGCCCTTTCCTACGAGCAGTACTTC.

The V and J genes are TRBV10-2 and TRBJ2-5; D perhaps matches TRBD2 (5 bases). The germline V and J ends were trimmed by 0 bases and 5 bases, with 10 bases remaining between them. Per the germline V gene, CDR1 is WSHSY and CDR2 is SAAADI. This CDR3 contains 14 residues. CDR3 residues: CASSESQRIETQYF. CDR3 sequence (DNA): TGCGCCAGCAGTGAGTCCCAGCGGATCGAGACCCAGTACTTC.

The rearrangement uses TRBV18 and TRBJ1-5; no clear D gene. This CDR3 has 14 residues. Germline-derived CDR1 and CDR2 are KGHSH and LQKENI. The V and J ends lost 6 bases and 6 bases respectively, with 15 bases between them. CDR3 in DNA: TGTGCCAGCTCCCCTGTGAGTGAGGGTCAGCCCCAGCATTTT. This translates into CASSPVSEGQPQHF. The complete variable domain, with remaining parts taken from reference TRBV18 and TRBJ1-5, reads NAGVMQNPRHLVRRRGQEARLRCSPMKGHSHVYWYRQLPEEGLKFMVYLQKENIIDESGMPKERFSAEFPKEGPSILRIQQVVRGDSAAYFCASSPVSEGQPQHFGDGTRLSIL.

The rearrangement links TRBV10-1 to TRBJ2-7; 8 bases map to TRBD1. V dropped 6 bases and J dropped 4; count of bases not matched to a gene: 5. This CDR3 contains 13 residues. CDR1 is WNHNN, CDR2 SYGVQD, per germline (reference sequence). CDR3 sequence reads: CASRGQDSYEQYV. Written as DNA, the CDR3 is TGCGCCAGCAGGGGACAGGACTCTTACGAGCAGTACGTC.

This sequence joins TRBV7-2 and TRBJ2-3, with D possibly being TRBD2 (6 bases). CDR3 length equals 13 residues. Germline V CDR1 and CDR2: SGHTA, FQGNSA. The V end was cut by 0 bases, the J end by 5 bases, with 6 bases between. The chain's CDR3 is CASSLAREDTQYF. The CDR3 DNA reads TGTGCCAGCAGCTTAGCGCGGGAAGATACGCAGTATTTT.

This sequence joins TRBV7-6 and TRBJ1-6; D may be TRBD1 (5 bases). Trimming took off 6 bases at V and 8 bases at J, with 11 bases between the two ends. Germline CDR1 is SGHVS and CDR2 is FNYEAQ. The CDR3 runs 13 residues. CDR3 loop: CASSSRAYSPLHF. The DNA for the CDR3 is TGTGCCAGCAGTTCCAGGGCGTATTCACCCCTCCACTTT.

V gene TRBV28 combines with J gene TRBJ1-3; weak D call: TRBD1 (6 bases). The CDR3 extends over 17 amino acids. Germline assignment: CDR1 MDHEN and CDR2 SYDVKM. V was trimmed by 6 bases and J by 0 bases, leaving 18 bases between them. CDR3 in DNA: TGTGCCAGCAGGCTGGGACAAGTTTGGAACTCTGGAAACACCATATATTTT. Its translation: CASRLGQVWNSGNTIYF. Using reference TRBV28 and TRBJ1-3 for the parts outside the CDR3, the full variable domain is DVKVTQSSRYLVKRTGEKVFLECVQDMDHENMFWYRQDPGLGLRLIYFSYDVKMKEKGDIPEGYSVSREKKERFSLILESASTNQTSMYLCASRLGQVWNSGNTIYFGEGSWLTVV.

The chain recombines TRBV18 with TRBJ1-5, with D possibly being TRBD1 (6 bases). The CDR3 has 16 amino acids. Trimming shortened V by 4 bases and J by 2 bases, and 15 bases separated the two germline ends. Germline-derived CDR1 and CDR2 are KGHSH and LQKENI. The CDR3 here is CASSLGTPMGNQPQHF. The CDR3 bases are TGTGCCAGCTCACTCGGGACACCCATGGGCAATCAGCCCCAGCATTTT.

This clone was counted a few times. This chain connects TRBV2 to TRBJ2-1; TRBD1 agrees at 11 bases. Germline CDR1 SNHLY, CDR2 FYNNEI. CDR3 length: 15 amino acids. Trimming removed 4 bases from V and 2 bases from J; junction bases left unmatched: 1. This chain's CDR3 is CASSGGQGAYNEQFF. CDR3 DNA sequence: TGTGCCAGCAGTGGGGGACAGGGGGCCTACAATGAGCAGTTCTTC.

The chain has TRBV7-3 and TRBJ2-5, with 11 positions matching TRBD2. Germline lookup yields CDR1 SGHTA and CDR2 FQGTGA. V trimming: 5 bases; J trimming: 4 bases; junction bases outside the gene matches: 3. This CDR3 comprises 14 residues. The CDR3 region has the DNA TGTGCCAGCAGCCTAGCGGGAGGCGGAGAGACCCAGTACTTC. This codes for CASSLAGGGETQYF.

CDR3 in DNA: TGTGCCAGCAGCTTAGCTGTGAGCGGGGGGGCCCAGAATGAGCAGTTCTTC. This encodes CASSLAVSGGAQNEQFF. The chain joins TRBV7-2 to TRBJ2-1, with 10 bases identical to TRBD2. There are 17 residues in the CDR3. CDR1 is SGHTA, CDR2 FQGNSA, per germline. V was clipped by 0 bases and J by 7 bases; unmatched bases: 9.

Note on this clone: The sample holds other DNA sequences that translate to the same CDR3. J is TRBJ2-2 and V is TRBV2; D is ambiguous. Trimming took 7 bases from V and 2 from J, leaving 14 bases between them. The CDR3 has 15 residues. Germline V CDR1 and CDR2: SNHLY, FYNNEI. The CDR3 DNA is TGTGCCAGCACCCTCGACGGGTCTAACACCGGGGAGCTGTTTTTT. Translating it yields CASTLDGSNTGELFF.

The J gene is TRBJ2-1, the V gene TRBV4-2, with 9 bases matching TRBD2. Germline CDR1 is LGHNA and CDR2 is YNFKEQ. The CDR3 loop spans 16 amino acids. J was trimmed by 4 bases and V by 0 bases; bases with no gene match: 4. The chain's CDR3 is CASSQERTSGYNEQFF. The CDR3 DNA is TGTGCCAGCAGCCAAGAAAGAACTAGCGGGTACAATGAGCAGTTCTTC.

The chain has TRBV6-5 and TRBJ2-7; D might be TRBD1 (6 bases). There are 11 residues in the CDR3. Germline V gene lookup returns CDR1 MNHEY and CDR2 SVGAGI. V was pared by 7 bases and J by 7 bases, with 11 bases between. CDR3 nucleotides: TGTGCCAGCAATGGACAGAATGAGCAGTACGTC. Translated: CASNGQNEQYV.

The rearrangement links TRBV5-1 to TRBJ2-1, with D possibly TRBD1 on 6 matching bases. Germline assignment: CDR1 SGHRS and CDR2 YFSETQ. V gave up 0 bases and J gave up 8 bases, with 18 bases separating them. The CDR3 has 16 residues. CDR3 DNA: TGCGCCAGCAGCTTGGAACCTCAGGGGAGCGGACATGAGCAGTTCTTC. Translated: CASSLEPQGSGHEQFF.

The gene calls are TRBV28 and TRBJ1-2; possibly TRBD1 for D (6 bases). CDR1 and CDR2 (germline): MDHEN, SYDVKM. The CDR3 loop spans 13 amino acids. Trimming cost V 7 bases and J 2 bases, with 11 bases left between them. CDR3 DNA: TGTGCCAGCATCCACAGGGACAACTATGGCTACACCTTC. Amino acids: CASIHRDNYGYTF.

This rearrangement joins TRBV7-9 to TRBJ1-2, with 7 nucleotides matching TRBD1. The CDR3 spans 11 residues. Per germline, CDR1 SEHNR and CDR2 FQNEAQ (reference sequence). V lost 4 bases to trimming and J lost 14 bases; unmatched junction nucleotides: 7. The CDR3 is CASSSSTGRTF. CDR3 coding DNA: TGTGCCAGCAGCTCATCGACAGGGAGAACCTTC.

There are a few counts of this clone. The chain is built from TRBV4-1 and TRBJ2-5, with 7 bases fitting TRBD2. The CDR3 runs 15 residues. Germline V gene data show CDR1 as MGHRA and CDR2 as YSYEKL. V dropped 4 bases and J dropped 7; count of bases not matched to a gene: 12. The CDR3 sequence is CASSPEGGGLGTQYF. The CDR3, as DNA: TGCGCCAGCAGCCCAGAGGGCGGGGGACTTGGGACCCAGTACTTC.

The table lists this clone with a count of one. The rearrangement joins TRBV15 to TRBJ2-1; maybe TRBD2 (5 bases). CDR1 is LNHNV and CDR2 is YYDKDF in the germline V gene (reference sequence). This CDR3 contains 16 residues. V was cut by 0 bases and J by 9 bases, with 18 bases left in between. This CDR3 reads CATSRDWATRSGEQFF. The CDR3, as DNA: TGTGCCACCAGCAGAGATTGGGCTACTAGATCGGGTGAGCAGTTCTTC. The full variable domain, its missing parts supplied by reference TRBV15 and TRBJ2-1, is DAMVIQNPRYQVTQFGKPVTLSCSQTLNHNVMYWYQQKSSQAPKLLFHYYDKDFNNEADTPDNFQSRRPNTSFCFLDIRSPGLGDTAMYLCATSRDWATRSGEQFFGPGTRLTVL.

This clone has only a few counts. The rearrangement uses TRBV2 and TRBJ2-5; TRBD1 is a possible D gene (6 bases). This CDR3 spans 15 amino acids. CDR1 and CDR2 (germline): SNHLY, FYNNEI. V shed 6 bases and J shed 5 bases, with 19 bases lying between them. The CDR3 is CASSGAFTGQETQYF. The CDR3 DNA reads TGTGCCAGCAGCGGGGCATTCACAGGGCAGGAGACCCAGTACTTC.